This TCR beta chain is from a study of cytomegalovirus exposure and HLA in healthy donors. Study observations and caveats: At a 0.05 false discovery rate, a later analysis found 18,000 or so TCR beta sequences to be associated with HLA alleles. Certain indistinguishable V segments, among them TRBV6-2 and TRBV6-3, were excluded.

The CDR3 runs to 15 residues. Germline lookup yields CDR1 SGHVS and CDR2 FNYEAQ. V lost 5 bases, J lost 3 bases, and 8 bases stayed unmatched. In the PCR, 60 Vbeta and 13 Jbeta primers were used. Profiling relied on immunoSEQ multiplex PCR, and the TCRdb table lists in-frame clones only, not all of them. The repertoire holds more than 85,000 clones, with over 75% as singletons. A remark on this clone: Antigen specificity is unknown.

V gene TRBV7-6 combines with J gene TRBJ2-3; the match to TRBD2 covers 7 bases. The source is a boy younger than 18 in good health and CMV-seronegative. Sequencing was carried out using PBMCs. The CDR3 spells CASSPRTRATDTQYF. DNA for the CDR3: TGTGCCAGCAGCCCCCGGACTAGAGCAACAGATACGCAGTATTTT.